The present TCR beta chain was sequenced within a study of T cell repertoires in cytomegalovirus infection. Study-wide results and caveats: Based on cumulative public TCR beta family frequency, carriers of CMV plus the relevant HLA were identified.

TCRdb itself ran the reads through MiXCR, one entry per CDR3 protein. The data contain around 95,000 distinct CDR3 sequences, around 28% of them seen just once; the ten biggest clones take up over 60%. The CDR3 contains 15 residues. V lost 3 bases and J 3 bases, leaving 12 bases between the germline ends. The germline V gene has CDR1 LNHDA and CDR2 SQIVND (reference sequence). In regard to this clonotype: Its antigen is still unknown.

The material was CD8+ T cells from cultured PBMCs, obtained from culture after CMV antigen stimulation. The V and J genes are TRBV19 and TRBJ1-5; weak D call: TRBD1 (5 bases). This clonotype originated in a human donor in good health (CMV status not recorded). Some clones in this sample may be carry-over from other donors' samples. CDR3 protein: CASSIVGGDNQPQHF. The CDR3 region has the DNA TGTGCCAGTAGTATTGTGGGGGGGGACAATCAGCCCCAGCATTTT.